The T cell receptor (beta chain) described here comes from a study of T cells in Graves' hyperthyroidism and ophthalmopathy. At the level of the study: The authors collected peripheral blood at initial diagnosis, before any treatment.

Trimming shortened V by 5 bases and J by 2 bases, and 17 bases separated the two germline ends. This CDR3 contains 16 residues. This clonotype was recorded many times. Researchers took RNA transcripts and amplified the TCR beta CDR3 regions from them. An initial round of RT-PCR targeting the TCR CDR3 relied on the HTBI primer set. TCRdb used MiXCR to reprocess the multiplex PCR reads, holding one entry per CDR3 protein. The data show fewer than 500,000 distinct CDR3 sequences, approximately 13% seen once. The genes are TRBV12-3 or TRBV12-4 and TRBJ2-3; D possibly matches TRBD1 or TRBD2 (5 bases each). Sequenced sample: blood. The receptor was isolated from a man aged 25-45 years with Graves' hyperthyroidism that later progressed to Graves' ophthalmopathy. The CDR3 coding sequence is TGTGCCAGCAGTCCTCAGGGAGCGACCCTCACAGATACGCAGTATTTT. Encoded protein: CASSPQGATLTDTQYF.